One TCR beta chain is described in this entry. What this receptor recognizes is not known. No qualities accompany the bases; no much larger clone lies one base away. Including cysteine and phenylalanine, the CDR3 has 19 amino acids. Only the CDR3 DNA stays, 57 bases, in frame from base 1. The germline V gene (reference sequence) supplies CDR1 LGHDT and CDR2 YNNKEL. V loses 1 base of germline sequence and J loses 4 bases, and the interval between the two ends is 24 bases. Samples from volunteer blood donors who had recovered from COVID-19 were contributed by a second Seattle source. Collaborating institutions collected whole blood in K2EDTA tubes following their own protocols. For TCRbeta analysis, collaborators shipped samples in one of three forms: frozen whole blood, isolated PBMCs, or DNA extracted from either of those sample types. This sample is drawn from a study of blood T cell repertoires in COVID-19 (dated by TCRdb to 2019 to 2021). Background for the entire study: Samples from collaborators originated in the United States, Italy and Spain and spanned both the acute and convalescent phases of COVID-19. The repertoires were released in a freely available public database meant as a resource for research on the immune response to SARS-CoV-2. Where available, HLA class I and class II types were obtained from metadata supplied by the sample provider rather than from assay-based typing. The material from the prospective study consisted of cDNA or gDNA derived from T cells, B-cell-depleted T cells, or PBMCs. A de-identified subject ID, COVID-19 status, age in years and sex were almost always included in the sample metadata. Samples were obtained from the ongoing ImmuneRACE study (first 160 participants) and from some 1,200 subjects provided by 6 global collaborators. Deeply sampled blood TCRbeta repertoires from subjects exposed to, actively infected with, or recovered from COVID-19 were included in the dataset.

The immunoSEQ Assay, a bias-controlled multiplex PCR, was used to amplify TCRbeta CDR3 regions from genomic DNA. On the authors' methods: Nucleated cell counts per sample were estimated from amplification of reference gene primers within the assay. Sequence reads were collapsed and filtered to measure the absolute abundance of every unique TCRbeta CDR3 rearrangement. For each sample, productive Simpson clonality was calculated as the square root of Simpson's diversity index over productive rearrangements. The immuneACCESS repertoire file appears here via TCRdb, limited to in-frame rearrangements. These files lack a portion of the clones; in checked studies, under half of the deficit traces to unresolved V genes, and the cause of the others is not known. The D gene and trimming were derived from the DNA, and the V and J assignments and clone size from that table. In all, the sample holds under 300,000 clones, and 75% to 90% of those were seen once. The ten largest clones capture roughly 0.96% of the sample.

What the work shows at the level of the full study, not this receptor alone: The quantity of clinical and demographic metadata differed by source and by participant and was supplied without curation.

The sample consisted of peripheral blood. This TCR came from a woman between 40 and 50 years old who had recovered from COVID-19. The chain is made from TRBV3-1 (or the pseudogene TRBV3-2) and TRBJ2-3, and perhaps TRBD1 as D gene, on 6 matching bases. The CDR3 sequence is CASSQVQGQPFSEADTQYF. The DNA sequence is TGTGCCAGCAGCCAAGTACAAGGACAGCCGTTTAGTGAGGCAGATACGCAGTATTTT.